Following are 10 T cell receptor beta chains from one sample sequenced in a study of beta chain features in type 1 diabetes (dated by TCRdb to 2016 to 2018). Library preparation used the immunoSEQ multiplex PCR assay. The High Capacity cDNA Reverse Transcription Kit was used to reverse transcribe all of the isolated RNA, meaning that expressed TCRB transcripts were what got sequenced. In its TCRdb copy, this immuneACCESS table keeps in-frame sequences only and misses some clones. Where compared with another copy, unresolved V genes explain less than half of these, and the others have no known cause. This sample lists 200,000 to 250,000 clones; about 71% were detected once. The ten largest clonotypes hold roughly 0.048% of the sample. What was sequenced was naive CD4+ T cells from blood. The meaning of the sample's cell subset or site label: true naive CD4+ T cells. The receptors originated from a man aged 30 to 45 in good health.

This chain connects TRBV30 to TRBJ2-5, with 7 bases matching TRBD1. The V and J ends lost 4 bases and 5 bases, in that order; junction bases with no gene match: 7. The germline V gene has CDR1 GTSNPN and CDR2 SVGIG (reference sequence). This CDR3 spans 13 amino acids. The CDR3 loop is CAWTNRGRETQYF. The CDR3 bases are TGTGCCTGGACAAACAGGGGAAGGGAGACCCAGTACTTC.

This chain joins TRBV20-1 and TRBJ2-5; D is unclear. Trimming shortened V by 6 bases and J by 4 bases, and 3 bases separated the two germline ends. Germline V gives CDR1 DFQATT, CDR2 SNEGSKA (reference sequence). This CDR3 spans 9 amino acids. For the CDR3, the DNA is TGCAGTGCCGGAGAGACCCAGTACTTC. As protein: CSAGETQYF.

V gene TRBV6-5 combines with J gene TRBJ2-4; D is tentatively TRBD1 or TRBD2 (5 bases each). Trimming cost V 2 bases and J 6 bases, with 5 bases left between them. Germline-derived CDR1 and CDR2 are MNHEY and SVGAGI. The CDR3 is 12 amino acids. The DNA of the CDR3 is TGTGCCAGCAGTTACGGGGGAAACATTCAGTACTTC. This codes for CASSYGGNIQYF.

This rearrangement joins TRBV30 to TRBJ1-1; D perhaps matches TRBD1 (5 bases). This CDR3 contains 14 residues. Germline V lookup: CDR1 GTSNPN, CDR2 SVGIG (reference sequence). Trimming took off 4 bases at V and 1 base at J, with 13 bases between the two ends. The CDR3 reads CAWTPGTANTEAFF. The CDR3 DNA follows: TGTGCCTGGACCCCCGGGACGGCGAACACTGAAGCTTTCTTT.

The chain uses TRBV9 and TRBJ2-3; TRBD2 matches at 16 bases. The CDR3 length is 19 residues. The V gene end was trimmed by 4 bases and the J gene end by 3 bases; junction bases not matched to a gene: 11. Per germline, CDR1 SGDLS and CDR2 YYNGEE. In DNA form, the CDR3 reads TGTGCCAGCAGCACGTTATCCGGGACTAGCGGGAGGGCGACAGATACGCAGTATTTT. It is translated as CASSTLSGTSGRATDTQYF.

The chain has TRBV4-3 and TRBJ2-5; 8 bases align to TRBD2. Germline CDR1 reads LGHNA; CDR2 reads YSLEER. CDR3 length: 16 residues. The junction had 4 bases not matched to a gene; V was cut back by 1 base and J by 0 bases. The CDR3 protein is CASSQGREVYQETQYF. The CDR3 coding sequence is TGCGCCAGCAGCCAAGGGCGGGAGGTGTACCAAGAGACCCAGTACTTC.

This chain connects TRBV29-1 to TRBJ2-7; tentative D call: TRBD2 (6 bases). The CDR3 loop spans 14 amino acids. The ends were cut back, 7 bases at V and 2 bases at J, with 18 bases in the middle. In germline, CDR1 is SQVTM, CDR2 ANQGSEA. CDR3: CSALTGTPPYEQYF. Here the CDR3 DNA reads TGCAGCGCCCTAACCGGGACTCCACCCTACGAGCAGTACTTC.

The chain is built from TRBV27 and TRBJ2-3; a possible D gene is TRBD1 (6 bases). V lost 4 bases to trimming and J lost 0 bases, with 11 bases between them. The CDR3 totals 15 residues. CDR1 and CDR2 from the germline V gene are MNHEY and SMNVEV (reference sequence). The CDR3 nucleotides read TGTGCCAGCAGTTCCGGACAGCCGAGCACAGATACGCAGTATTTT. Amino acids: CASSSGQPSTDTQYF.

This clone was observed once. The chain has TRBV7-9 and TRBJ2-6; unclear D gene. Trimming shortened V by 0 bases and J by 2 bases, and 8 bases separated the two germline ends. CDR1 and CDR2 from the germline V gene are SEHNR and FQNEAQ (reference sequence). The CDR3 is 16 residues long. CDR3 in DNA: TGTGCCAGCAGCTTAGCCCTAGAACCTGGGGCCAACGTCCTGACTTTC. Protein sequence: CASSLALEPGANVLTF.

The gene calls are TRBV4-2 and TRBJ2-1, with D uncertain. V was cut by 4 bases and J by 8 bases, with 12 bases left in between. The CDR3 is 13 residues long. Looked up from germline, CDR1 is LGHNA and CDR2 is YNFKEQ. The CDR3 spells CASSLQAVYEQFF. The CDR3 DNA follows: TGTGCCAGCAGCCTCCAGGCTGTATATGAGCAGTTCTTC.